These T cell receptor beta chains were read from a single sample in a study of regulatory T cells in long-lasting Graves disease. One entry per CDR3 protein, called by TCRdb with MiXCR from the multiplex PCR reads. The table has 450,000 or so distinct CDR3 sequences, around 21% seen once. This material consisted of peripheral blood mononuclear cells (PBMCs), taken when the disease was refractory, from a patient treated with antithyroid drugs. Every receptor here comes from a female donor with Graves disease. The conserved cysteine and the conserved F or W are not part of the CDR3 here. Clone sizes are given selectively: once, few, many, or a class where the clone is expanded.

J,V,length,size,CDR3
TRBJ1-4,TRBV27,11,many,ASSLTGWEKLF
TRBJ2-7,TRBV11-2,16,many,ASSLDEGGYTGSYEQY
TRBJ1-2,TRBV5-1,11,.,ASTPSRGYGYT
TRBJ1-6,TRBV20-1,12,few,SATETANNSPLH
TRBJ2-7,TRBV7-9,9,few,ASSLIAEQY
TRBJ2-1,TRBV24-1,13,.,ATSDPGGLAHEQF
TRBJ1-2,TRBV6-1,13,.,ASSDYGTDPYGYT
TRBJ1-5,TRBV5-1,13,few,ASSPGTGVSQPQH
TRBJ2-1,TRBV7-2,12,.,ASSFGGRANEQF
TRBJ2-7,TRBV6-1,11,many,ATFRSSGYEQY
TRBJ2-5,TRBV7-9,13,many,ASSPGWRDKETQY
TRBJ1-1,TRBV19,12,.,ASSLGQWNTEAF
TRBJ2-7,TRBV12-3/TRBV12-4,12,many,ASSFSGRGQKQY
TRBJ2-2,TRBV4-3,16,.,ASSQDYAGEGLTGELF
TRBJ2-7,TRBV6-1,12,.,ASIAGTPMGEQY
TRBJ2-6,TRBV6-5,15,many,ASSSPGQSSGANVLT
TRBJ2-5,TRBV28,12,many,ASSFLGAQETQY
TRBJ2-3,TRBV11-2,13,.,ASSSVSTSTDTQY
TRBJ1-2,TRBV24-1,12,few,ATSDRTLGYGYT
TRBJ2-7,TRBV4-3,14,.,ASSQDATEPRNEQY
TRBJ2-7,TRBV4-1,13,few,ASSHTELGSYEQY
TRBJ1-5,TRBV4-3,12,few,ASSYTRVNQPQH